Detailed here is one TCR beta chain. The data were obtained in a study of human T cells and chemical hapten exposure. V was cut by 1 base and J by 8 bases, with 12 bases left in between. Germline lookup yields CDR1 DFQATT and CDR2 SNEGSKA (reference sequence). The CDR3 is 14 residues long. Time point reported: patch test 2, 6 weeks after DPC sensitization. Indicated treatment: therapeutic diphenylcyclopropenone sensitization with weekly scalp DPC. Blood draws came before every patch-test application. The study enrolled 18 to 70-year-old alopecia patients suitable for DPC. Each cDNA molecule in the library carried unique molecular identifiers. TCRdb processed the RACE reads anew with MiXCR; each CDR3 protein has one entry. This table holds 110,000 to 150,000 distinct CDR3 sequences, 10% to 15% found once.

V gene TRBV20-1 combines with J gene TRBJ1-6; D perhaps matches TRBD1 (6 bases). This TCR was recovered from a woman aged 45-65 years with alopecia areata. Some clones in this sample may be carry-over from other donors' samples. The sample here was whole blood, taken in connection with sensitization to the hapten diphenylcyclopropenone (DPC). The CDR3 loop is CSARVPGVYSPLHF. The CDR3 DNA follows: TGCAGTGCTAGAGTCCCAGGGGTATATTCACCCCTCCACTTT.